The rows below give T cell receptor beta chains drawn from one sample of a study of T-cell memory formation after mild COVID-19. TCRdb reprocessed the 5' RACE reads via MiXCR and lists one record per CDR3 protein. The repertoire consists of roughly 42,000 distinct CDR3 sequences, with 6% to 9.5% occurring once and the leading ten covering less than 1.5%. Material for sequencing was PBMCs or a T cell subset sorted from them (not recorded which). Source of these receptors: a man aged 18 to 30 who had mild COVID-19 (a few samples of this study predate the infection). Cell type and time point are not known. Both conserved end residues are part of each CDR3. A D gene is named only where the DNA matches it firmly. The size field is filled for only some rows; it gives once, few, many or a size class.

>NA|NA|TRBV10-3|TRBJ2-5
CAISVAGAEETQYF
TGTGCCATCAGTGTCGCTGGGGCCGAGGAGACCCAGTACTTC
>NA|many|TRBV10-2|TRBJ2-2
CASSDFGTGELFF
TGCGCCAGCAGTGATTTCGGCACCGGGGAGCTGTTTTTT
>NA|many|TRBV5-1|TRBJ2-3
CASSLLGTTDTQYF
TGCGCCAGCAGCCTGCTAGGCACCACAGATACGCAGTATTTT
>NA|NA|TRBV5-6|TRBJ1-1
CASSLGVTEAFF
TGTGCCAGCAGCCTGGGGGTCACTGAAGCTTTCTTT
>NA|NA|TRBV11-2|TRBJ2-3
CASSLRLGADTQYF
TGTGCCAGCAGTCTCAGACTAGGCGCAGATACGCAGTATTTT
>NA|few|TRBV6-5|TRBJ2-3
CASSSWTDTQYF
TGTGCCAGCAGTTCCTGGACAGATACGCAGTATTTT
>TRBD2|few|TRBV20-1|TRBJ2-7
CSAPSGVAGEEQYF
TGCAGTGCCCCTTCCGGTGTAGCGGGGGAAGAGCAGTACTTC
>NA|many|TRBV24-1|TRBJ2-1
CATSDPDINEQFF
TGTGCCACCAGTGACCCCGACATCAATGAGCAGTTCTTC
>TRBD2|many|TRBV10-3|TRBJ2-5
CAISGGEGSEETQYF
TGTGCCATCAGTGGCGGGGAGGGTTCGGAAGAGACCCAGTACTTC
>TRBD1|many|TRBV5-1|TRBJ1-1
CASSLGDRATTEAFF
TGCGCCAGCAGCCTTGGGGACAGGGCGACCACTGAAGCTTTCTTT
>NA|few|TRBV7-9|TRBJ2-1
CASSLLNRHNEQFF
TGTGCCAGCAGCCTGCTCAACCGACACAATGAGCAGTTCTTC
>TRBD1|few|TRBV11-3|TRBJ2-1
CASSSIDRGELNEQFF
TGTGCCAGCAGCTCCATCGACAGGGGTGAATTGAATGAGCAGTTCTTC
>NA|few|TRBV27|TRBJ2-5
CASTPGGGLETQYF
TGTGCCAGCACTCCCGGTGGAGGGTTGGAGACCCAGTACTTC
>NA|few|TRBV18|TRBJ2-7
CASSQGRDTYEQYF
TGTGCCAGCTCACAAGGCCGGGACACCTACGAGCAGTACTTC
>NA|NA|TRBV5-1|TRBJ1-2
CASSLASGNYGYTF
TGCGCCAGCAGCTTGGCCAGCGGGAACTATGGCTACACCTTC
>NA|NA|TRBV5-6|TRBJ2-1
CASSLGGPNEQFF
TGTGCCAGCAGCTTGGGGGGGCCGAATGAGCAGTTCTTC
>NA|few|TRBV19|TRBJ1-6
CASSMVRDSPLHF
TGTGCCAGTAGTATGGTGAGAGATTCACCCCTCCACTTT
>TRBD1|few|TRBV5-1|TRBJ1-1
CASSLGMTGWSTEAFF
TGCGCCAGCAGCTTGGGGATGACAGGGTGGTCCACTGAAGCTTTCTTT
>NA|many|TRBV12-3/TRBV12-4|TRBJ2-3
CASSSLNTQYF
TGTGCCAGCAGTTCCTTAAATACGCAGTATTTT
>NA|many|TRBV12-3/TRBV12-4|TRBJ1-6
CASSPTGMKSPLHF
TGTGCCAGCAGTCCAACAGGGATGAAATCACCCCTCCACTTT
>NA|NA|TRBV30|TRBJ1-2
CAWSVQGIYGYTF
TGTGCCTGGAGTGTACAGGGAATATATGGCTACACCTTC
>NA|many|TRBV4-3|TRBJ2-3
CASSQEPASDTQYF
TGCGCCAGCAGCCAAGAGCCAGCCTCAGATACGCAGTATTTT
>NA|few|TRBV7-2|TRBJ2-2
CASSSMTERTGELFF
TGTGCCAGCAGCTCCATGACTGAGCGCACCGGGGAGCTGTTTTTT
>NA|many|TRBV10-3|TRBJ2-5
CAISRGETQYF
TGTGCCATCAGTAGAGGAGAGACCCAGTACTTC
>NA|NA|TRBV12-3/TRBV12-4|TRBJ1-4
CASSLEPNEKLFF
TGTGCCAGCAGTTTGGAGCCTAATGAAAAACTGTTTTTT
>NA|many|TRBV4-2|TRBJ2-1
CASSQAPHEQFF
TGTGCCAGCAGCCAAGCACCCCATGAGCAGTTCTTC
>TRBD2|NA|TRBV7-2|TRBJ2-3
CASSSRLSGGPDTQYF
TGTGCCAGCAGCTCCCGTTTGAGCGGGGGGCCAGATACGCAGTATTTT
>NA|few|TRBV6-2/TRBV6-3|TRBJ2-1
CASSYGADSVNEQFF
TGTGCCAGCAGTTACGGAGCGGACTCAGTTAATGAGCAGTTCTTC
>NA|many|TRBV6-6|TRBJ2-5
CASISPSSETQYF
TGTGCCAGCATTTCCCCCTCCTCGGAGACCCAGTACTTC
>NA|few|TRBV4-3|TRBJ1-2
CASSQDPLGRNHYGYTF
TGCGCCAGCAGCCAAGATCCTCTGGGCAGGAACCACTATGGCTACACCTTC
>NA|many|TRBV20-1|TRBJ2-2
CSARVAANTGELFF
TGCAGTGCTAGGGTAGCGGCGAACACCGGGGAGCTGTTTTTT
>TRBD1|many|TRBV5-1|TRBJ2-1
CASRLLPGGRYNEQFF
TGCGCCAGCAGGCTCCTCCCAGGGGGTCGATACAATGAGCAGTTCTTC
>NA|NA|TRBV20-1|TRBJ1-2
CSAPGPLLGYTF
TGCAGTGCTCCCGGACCCTTATTAGGCTACACCTTC
>NA|NA|TRBV20-1|TRBJ2-3
CSASRGPNTDTQYF
TGCAGTGCTAGCCGAGGACCAAACACAGATACGCAGTATTTT
>NA|few|TRBV20-1|TRBJ1-3
CSAGGAAGNTIYF
TGCAGTGCCGGAGGGGCGGCAGGAAACACCATATATTTT
>NA|few|TRBV20-1|TRBJ2-1
CSATGSGPRYNEQFF
TGCAGTGCCACAGGATCCGGACCCAGATACAATGAGCAGTTCTTC
>NA|NA|TRBV10-3|TRBJ2-5
CAISDRSLKGGETQYF
TGTGCCATCAGTGATCGGTCGCTAAAAGGCGGCGAGACCCAGTACTTC